The 26 T cell receptor beta chains given below trace back to one sample, sequenced in a study of regulatory T cells in long-lasting Graves disease. Library construction for TCR beta used iRepertoire HTBI primers and Arm-PCR of CDR3 regions. TCRdb itself ran the multiplex PCR reads through MiXCR, one entry per CDR3 protein. The sample contains under 300,000 distinct CDR3 sequences, 20% of which appear only once. Indicated time point: newly diagnosed GD, antithyroid drugs for less than 3 months. After RNA was extracted from PBMCs, the TCR library was made from it. This sample comprised peripheral blood mononuclear cells (PBMCs), obtained at new diagnosis, from a patient treated with antithyroid drugs. The receptors derive from a female donor with Graves disease.

This clonotype has at least ten counts. The gene calls are TRBV7-2 and TRBJ2-7, with D tentatively TRBD1 (6 bases). Germline lookup yields CDR1 SGHTA and CDR2 FQGNSA. Trimming stripped 6 bases from V and 5 bases from J, with 20 bases between. The CDR3 runs 15 residues. CDR3 coding DNA: TGTGCCAGCAGAGTGGGGGCCGACTCCTGGGACGAGCAGTACTTC. Translation gives CASRVGADSWDEQYF.

The chain joins TRBV28 to TRBJ2-7, with 8 bases lining up with TRBD2. V lost 6 bases to trimming and J lost 3 bases; unmatched junction nucleotides: 7. The CDR3 loop spans 14 amino acids. Germline assignment: CDR1 MDHEN and CDR2 SYDVKM. CDR3 sequence: CASRRGGANYEQYF. The CDR3 DNA reads as TGTGCCAGCAGACGGGGGGGGGCGAACTACGAGCAGTACTTC.

This rearrangement joins TRBV12-3 or TRBV12-4 to TRBJ1-2, with TRBD1 matching over 11 bases. Trimming cost V 4 bases and J 5 bases; bases outside gene matches: 6. The CDR3 length is 15 residues. CDR3 sequence: CASSSSGTGGYGYTF. CDR3 sequence (DNA): TGTGCCAGCAGTTCCTCCGGGACAGGGGGTTATGGCTACACCTTC.

This clonotype appeared many times. The CDR3 spells CASSTGTGAYEQYF. In DNA, the CDR3 is TGCGCCAGCAGCACCGGGACCGGGGCCTACGAGCAGTACTTC. This chain joins TRBV5-1 and TRBJ2-7, with D perhaps given as TRBD1 or TRBD2 (5 bases each). There are 14 residues in the CDR3. Between the trimmed V and J ends, which lost 4 bases and 2 bases, there was a span of 13 bases. CDR1 is SGHRS, CDR2 YFSETQ, per germline.

There are many counts of this clonotype. V gene TRBV30 combines with J gene TRBJ2-4; TRBD1 matches 7 bases. Germline CDR1 reads GTSNPN; CDR2 reads SVGIG (reference sequence). V shed 1 base, J shed 7 bases, and the junction held 4 bases outside the gene matches. The CDR3 extends over 13 amino acids. The CDR3 is CAWSDDRVNIQYF. CDR3 bases: TGTGCCTGGAGTGACGACAGGGTCAACATTCAGTACTTC.

This clonotype has more than one count but fewer than ten. A much larger clone lies one base from this, so it may be a read error. The chain carries TRBV6-2 or TRBV6-3 and TRBJ2-1; 9 bases match TRBD2. This CDR3 is built from 15 residues. The germline gives CDR1 MNHEY, CDR2 SVGEGT. Written as DNA, the CDR3 is TGTGCCGGCAGTTCCGAGCGGGGGGACTACAATGAGCAGTTCTTC. Amino acids: CAGSSERGDYNEQFF.

The chain employs TRBV7-6 and TRBJ1-4, with TRBD1 matching 10 bases. J lost 0 bases, V lost 5 bases, and 6 bases had no gene match. The germline V gene has CDR1 SGHVS and CDR2 FNYEAQ. The CDR3 is 17 amino acids. The CDR3 here is CASSGRQGAATNEKLFF. As DNA, the CDR3 is TGTGCCAGCAGCGGACGACAGGGGGCCGCAACTAATGAAAAACTGTTTTTT.

This clonotype was counted ten times or more. This chain uses TRBV11-2 with TRBJ2-5; 16 bases are shared with TRBD2. V lost 5 bases to trimming and J lost 2 bases; unmatched junction nucleotides: 2. The length of the CDR3 is 16 residues. Germline V gene lookup returns CDR1 SGHAT and CDR2 FQNNGV. In DNA, the CDR3 is TGTGCCAGCAGCGAGGGACTAGCGGGAGGGCAAGAGACCCAGTACTTC. It yields the protein CASSEGLAGGQETQYF.

This clonotype was counted a few times. The chain employs TRBV10-3 and TRBJ2-7; 10 nucleotides match TRBD1. CDR3 length equals 15 residues. Losses at the gene ends were 3 bases for V and 5 bases for J; bases not matched to a gene: 7. CDR1 and CDR2 (germline): ENHRY, SYGVKD. CDR3 in DNA: TGTGCCATCAGTGACCGGGACAGGGGACCGGACGAGCAGTACTTC. Translated: CAISDRDRGPDEQYF.

This clonotype has ten or more counts. The chain recombines TRBV4-3 with TRBJ2-3; D unresolved. There are 16 residues in the CDR3. Deletions cut 0 bases from V and 2 bases from J, with 12 bases between. The V gene's germline CDR1 is LGHNA and CDR2 YSLEER. The CDR3 reads CASSQDWWRTTDTQYF. The CDR3 DNA is TGCGCCAGCAGCCAAGATTGGTGGCGGACCACAGATACGCAGTATTTT.

This clonotype was detected only a few times. The J gene is TRBJ1-3, the V gene TRBV4-3; unclear D gene. V dropped 1 base and J dropped 2 bases, with 6 bases sitting between them. CDR3 length: 14 residues. Germline loops: CDR1 LGHNA, CDR2 YSLEER. The CDR3 DNA is TGCGCCAGCAGCCAAGTAGGGACTGGAAACACCATATATTTT. Protein: CASSQVGTGNTIYF.

This clonotype was counted ten times or more. This chain links TRBV28 with TRBJ2-5, with 9 positions matching TRBD1. The CDR3 totals 13 residues. Trimming took 4 bases from V and 4 from J; bases not matched to a gene: 1. Germline V gives CDR1 MDHEN, CDR2 SYDVKM. The CDR3 loop reads CASSSGQGETQYF. CDR3 DNA sequence: TGTGCCAGCAGTTCGGGACAGGGAGAGACCCAGTACTTC.

The table lists this clonotype with a few counts. The V call is TRBV2, the J call TRBJ2-7; the match to TRBD1 covers 7 bases. J gave up 5 bases and V 6 bases, and 13 bases lay outside the gene matches. There are 15 residues in the CDR3. Germline CDR1 and CDR2: SNHLY and FYNNEI. The CDR3 DNA is TGTGCCAGCAGCCTCACCGGGACAGCAGACCACGAGCAGTACTTC. Amino acids: CASSLTGTADHEQYF.

Ten or more counts support this clonotype. V usage is TRBV20-1 and J usage is TRBJ2-1; no firm D call. The CDR3 runs 12 residues. V was cut by 3 bases and J by 15 bases, with 18 bases left in between. In germline, CDR1 is DFQATT, CDR2 SNEGSKA (reference sequence). The CDR3 region is CSASQDSAERFF. For the CDR3, the DNA is TGCAGTGCTAGTCAGGATTCGGCAGAGAGGTTCTTC.

In this sample, this clonotype turned up many times. V is TRBV20-1 and J is TRBJ2-7, with 8 positions matching TRBD1. The ends lost 3 bases at V and 6 bases at J; junction bases unmatched: 10. CDR1 and CDR2 (germline): DFQATT, SNEGSKA (reference sequence). CDR3 length: 14 amino acids. CDR3 DNA sequence: TGCAGTGCTAGTCCCGGGACAGGCACGTCCGAGCAGTACTTC. It specifies CSASPGTGTSEQYF.

To note about this clonotype: Just one base apart from a much larger clone, this may be a read error. The CDR3 carries no conserved terminal phenylalanine or tryptophan, so it likely arises from a read error. V usage is TRBV12-3 or TRBV12-4 and J usage is TRBJ2-7; 11 bases align to TRBD1. Trimming took 6 bases from V and 3 from J; bases not matched to a gene: 7. The CDR3 loop spans 15 amino acids. The CDR3, as DNA: TGTGCCAGCAGCGTAAAGGGACAGGGGGACTACGAGCAGTACCTC. This sequence encodes CASSVKGQGDYEQYL.

Comments on this clonotype: An end of the junction does not agree with germline; a read error may underlie this. The DNA of the CDR3 is TGCGCCAGCAGGGAACAGGGGCCTCTGGTCTTC. Protein product: CASREQGPLVF. The chain carries TRBV10-1 and TRBJ2-1, with 7 nucleotides matching TRBD1. This CDR3 region has 11 residues. Germline CDR1 WNHNN, CDR2 SYGVQD (reference sequence).

This clonotype showed up many times. The chain joins TRBV6-1 to TRBJ2-1, with 13 bases fitting TRBD2. Germline CDR1 is MNHNS and CDR2 is SASEGT. The junction had 3 bases not matched to a gene; V was cut back by 5 bases and J by 2 bases. This CDR3 region has 16 residues. This CDR3 is CASSRLAGGAYNEQFF. CDR3 sequence (DNA): TGTGCCAGCAGTAGACTAGCGGGAGGTGCCTACAATGAGCAGTTCTTC.

In regard to this clonotype: This may come from a read error, since a much larger clone is one base off. The chain has TRBV7-2 and TRBJ2-7; 7 bases line up with TRBD1. Germline CDR1 SGHTA, CDR2 FQGNSA. The V and J ends lost 2 bases and 7 bases, in that order; junction bases with no gene match: 8. The CDR3 spans 14 residues. DNA of the CDR3: TGTGCCAGCAGCTTATCCATAGGGGGCAATGAGCAGTACTTC. Its translation is CASSLSIGGNEQYF.

This clonotype was seen more than once but under ten times. V gene TRBV11-2 combines with J gene TRBJ1-5; D is uncertain. The germline CDR1 and CDR2 sequences are SGHAT and FQNNGV. Trimming took 5 bases from V and 3 from J, leaving 8 bases between them. This CDR3 contains 13 residues. DNA for the CDR3: TGTGCCAGCAGCCCTGTAAACAATCAGCCCCAGCATTTT. It translates to CASSPVNNQPQHF.

This clonotype was counted between two and nine times. This chain joins TRBV5-6 and TRBJ2-3, with D unclear. From germline, CDR1 is SGHDT and CDR2 YYEEEE. Between the trimmed V and J ends, which lost 1 base and 2 bases, there was a span of 5 bases. The CDR3 sequence is 13 residues long. The DNA of the CDR3 is TGTGCCAGCAGCTTGCGGAACACAGATACGCAGTATTTT. It translates to CASSLRNTDTQYF.

This clonotype was recorded at least ten times. This rearrangement joins TRBV4-3 to TRBJ2-7, with 7 positions matching TRBD2. The CDR3 is 17 residues long. Germline V gene lookup returns CDR1 LGHNA and CDR2 YSLEER. The V and J ends lost 0 bases and 6 bases, in that order; junction bases with no gene match: 14. CDR3 sequence reads: CASSQEDLGGVRSEQYF. The CDR3 DNA is TGCGCCAGCAGCCAAGAGGATCTGGGAGGGGTTCGGAGCGAGCAGTACTTC.

This clonotype was picked up many times. One end of the junction fails to match germline, which may point to a read error. The chain recombines TRBV24-1 with TRBJ2-3; 8 bases are a match to TRBD2. The CDR3 consists of 15 residues. Looked up from germline, CDR1 is KGHDR and CDR2 is SFDVKD. The CDR3 is CATTDSGMRTDTQYF. CDR3 DNA: TGTGCCACCACTGATAGCGGGATGAGGACTGATACGCAGTATTTT.

This clonotype was detected ten times or more. V and J are TRBV10-3 and TRBJ1-5; 10 bases fit TRBD1. In germline, CDR1 is ENHRY, CDR2 SYGVKD. Trimming cost V 6 bases and J 1 base; bases outside gene matches: 3. CDR3 size: 15 residues. The CDR3 loop reads CAIRGTGDSNQPQHF. The CDR3 nucleotides read TGTGCCATCAGAGGGACAGGGGACAGCAATCAGCCCCAGCATTTT.

The chain combines TRBV5-5 with TRBJ1-4; no firm D call. This CDR3 has 15 amino acids. CDR1 and CDR2 (germline): SGHKS, YYEKEE (reference sequence). The V end lost 1 base, the J end lost 7 bases, and 14 bases lay between the germline ends. The CDR3 sequence: CASSLTAARGEKLFF. CDR3 DNA sequence: TGTGCCAGCAGCTTGACGGCTGCCCGGGGTGAAAAACTGTTTTTT.

In this sample, this clonotype turned up a few times. V usage is TRBV11-3 and J usage is TRBJ2-3, with D maybe TRBD2 (5 bases). Germline V gives CDR1 SGHNT, CDR2 YENEEA. The CDR3 is 15 residues long. V was clipped by 1 base and J by 0 bases, with 8 bases between them. The CDR3 coding sequence is TGTGCCAGCAGCTTAGTTCGGGGTAGCACAGATACGCAGTATTTT. It encodes CASSLVRGSTDTQYF.